The 24 T cell receptor beta chains below come from one sample, sequenced in a study of STAT3 mutations in large granular lymphocyte leukemia. Findings and limits, study-wide: Every T-LGLL patient had at least one immunodominant TCRbeta clonotype.

These TCRs' antigens remain unknown. The table came from immunoSEQ multiplex PCR; TCRdb's copy has only in-frame clones and leaves some out. Of over 30,000 clones listed, 70% to 90% were seen once; the top ten hold 0.4% to 0.55%. Sequenced sample: PBMCs. The source of these receptors is a human donor with T large granular lymphocyte leukemia. Some clones in this sample may be carry-over from other donors' samples.

This clone has just one count. J is TRBJ2-5 and V is TRBV29-1; D might be TRBD1 (6 bases). The CDR3 runs to 14 residues. Germline CDR1 and CDR2: SQVTM and ANQGSEA. Trimming shortened V by 7 bases and J by 2 bases, and 17 bases separated the two germline ends. In DNA, the CDR3 is TGCAGCGCGGGTGGCAGGGGACCGCAAGAGACCCAGTACTTC. This gives the protein CSAGGRGPQETQYF.

V and J are TRBV2 and TRBJ2-7; 7 bases match TRBD1. CDR1 SNHLY and CDR2 FYNNEI come from the germline V gene. V shed 6 bases and J 4 bases; nucleotides not matched to a gene: 3. The CDR3 sequence is 12 residues long. The CDR3 loop is CASSLGQYEQYF. The CDR3 region has the DNA TGTGCCAGCAGCCTGGGACAGTACGAGCAGTACTTC.

This clone was found a few times. The chain couples TRBV27 to TRBJ1-4; no clear D. The CDR3 spans 15 residues. Germline V lookup: CDR1 MNHEY, CDR2 SMNVEV (reference sequence). The V end lost 3 bases, the J end lost 0 bases, and 8 bases lay between the germline ends. The CDR3 DNA follows: TGTGCCAGCAGTTTTTCCGGAGCAACTAATGAAAAACTGTTTTTT. Its protein product is CASSFSGATNEKLFF.

This clone was recorded only once. The V call is TRBV6-4, the J call TRBJ2-1, with 8 bases that match TRBD2. Trimming took 0 bases from V and 10 from J; bases not matched to a gene: 2. The length of the CDR3 is 13 residues. Germline lookup yields CDR1 MRHNA and CDR2 SNTAGT. CDR3 nucleotide sequence: TGTGCCAGCAGTGACTCTGCTAGCGGGGAGCAGTTCTTC. It specifies CASSDSASGEQFF.

The V and J genes are TRBV5-6 and TRBJ2-1, with D tentatively TRBD1 (6 bases). The CDR3 spans 15 residues. Deletions cut 4 bases from V and 2 bases from J, with 13 bases between. CDR1 is SGHDT and CDR2 is YYEEEE in the germline V gene. CDR3 in DNA: TGTGCCAGCAGCGGGGGCCACGCCACCTACAATGAGCAGTTCTTC. This codes for CASSGGHATYNEQFF. Full variable domain (rest looked up from reference TRBV5-6 and TRBJ2-1): DAGVTQSPTHLIKTRGQQVTLRCSPKSGHDTVSWYQQALGQGPQFIFQYYEEEERQRGNFPDRFSGHQFPNYSSELNVNALLLGDSALYLCASSGGHATYNEQFFGPGTRLTVL.

The chain carries TRBV12-5 and TRBJ2-5; D not resolved. V gave up 2 bases and J gave up 5 bases, with 9 bases separating them. This CDR3 is built from 13 residues. Per germline, CDR1 LGHNT and CDR2 FRNRAP. Written as DNA, the CDR3 is TGTGCTAGTGGTTTGTTGGGTTATGAGACCCAGTACTTC. Translation gives CASGLLGYETQYF.

The CDR3 bases are TGCAGCGTTGAACAAGGGGTCTCCTACAATGAGCAGTTCTTC. Its translation: CSVEQGVSYNEQFF. This chain links TRBV29-1 with TRBJ2-1; possible D gene TRBD1, 5 bases. From germline, CDR1 is SQVTM and CDR2 ANQGSEA. The CDR3 sequence is 14 residues long. The V gene lost 2 bases and the J gene lost 0 bases, with 8 bases spanning the gap.

In this sample, this clone turned up once. The gene calls are TRBV28 and TRBJ1-2; possible D gene TRBD1, 5 bases. Trimming pared 1 base from V and 11 bases from J, leaving 17 bases between. The CDR3 totals 14 residues. Germline CDR1 MDHEN, CDR2 SYDVKM. The DNA for the CDR3 is TGTGCCAGCAGTTTATTGGGGGGATTACCGGGATACACCTTC. This encodes CASSLLGGLPGYTF.

V usage is TRBV27 and J usage is TRBJ1-2; D is undetermined. Germline values: CDR1 MNHEY, CDR2 SMNVEV (reference sequence). V was clipped by 2 bases and J by 2 bases, with 12 bases between them. The CDR3 contains 15 residues. The CDR3 here is CASSLRGEANYGYTF. Here the CDR3 DNA reads TGTGCCAGCAGTTTACGTGGGGAGGCGAACTATGGCTACACCTTC.

The rearrangement joins TRBV25-1 to TRBJ1-2; D not resolved. The CDR3 has 15 residues. Per the germline V gene, CDR1 is MGHDK and CDR2 is SYGVNS. Between the trimmed V and J ends, which lost 3 bases and 2 bases, there was a span of 13 bases. The CDR3 region is CASSDREDGNYGYTF. The DNA for the CDR3 is TGTGCCAGCAGTGATCGTGAGGATGGGAACTATGGCTACACCTTC.

This clone occurred once. The chain has TRBV5-4 and TRBJ2-3, with a tentative D call TRBD1 (6 bases). V was shortened by 2 bases and J by 2 bases, with 12 bases between the two germline ends. This CDR3 comprises 15 residues. Per the germline V gene, CDR1 is SGHNT and CDR2 is YYREEE (reference sequence). The CDR3 sequence is CASSFRQVNTDTQYF. The CDR3 DNA is TGTGCCAGCAGCTTCCGACAGGTAAACACAGATACGCAGTATTTT.

J is TRBJ1-1 and V is TRBV5-4; D remains unclear. V lost 0 bases and J 0 bases, leaving 6 bases between the germline ends. CDR3 length equals 14 residues. Germline V gene data show CDR1 as SGHNT and CDR2 as YYREEE (reference sequence). CDR3 bases: TGTGCCAGCAGCTTGGGAGCTATGAACACTGAAGCTTTCTTT. Translation gives CASSLGAMNTEAFF.

The V gene is TRBV4-3, the J gene TRBJ2-7; tentatively, D is TRBD1 or TRBD2 (5 bases each). The germline V gene encodes CDR1 LGHNA and CDR2 YSLEER. V lost 3 bases and J 5 bases, leaving 14 bases between the germline ends. The CDR3 length is 14 residues. This CDR3 reads CASSQRAGFDEQYF. The CDR3 bases are TGCGCCAGCAGCCAGAGGGCAGGGTTCGACGAGCAGTACTTC.

The rearrangement joins TRBV6-5 to TRBJ2-1; 10 nucleotides agree with TRBD1. This CDR3 has 15 amino acids. Germline values: CDR1 MNHEY, CDR2 SVGAGI. Losses at the gene ends were 2 bases for V and 10 bases for J; bases not matched to a gene: 8. The CDR3 sequence is CASSYRTGGLGEQFF. Written as DNA, the CDR3 is TGTGCCAGCAGTTACCGGACAGGGGGGTTAGGGGAGCAGTTCTTC.

This chain uses TRBV6-1 with TRBJ1-5, with 7 bases that match TRBD1. The trim removed 5 bases at V and 11 bases at J, leaving 6 bases unmatched. The CDR3 has 12 amino acids. Per germline, CDR1 MNHNS and CDR2 SASEGT. CDR3 DNA: TGTGCCAGCAGTTCCTGGACAGGTACCCAGCATTTT. Translated, it gives CASSSWTGTQHF.

The chain has TRBV7-8 and TRBJ1-3, with D possibly being TRBD1 (6 bases). The CDR3 is 17 residues long. CDR1 is SGHVS and CDR2 is FQNEAQ in the germline V gene. V lost 5 bases to trimming and J lost 3 bases, with 20 bases between them. The CDR3 is CASSPRLGTSFGNTIYF. CDR3 bases: TGTGCCAGCAGCCCGAGACTCGGGACATCCTTTGGAAACACCATATATTTT.

The chain links TRBV5-1 to TRBJ1-1, with D tentatively TRBD1 (6 bases). The germline V and J ends were trimmed by 6 bases and 6 bases, with 18 bases remaining between them. CDR1 and CDR2 (germline): SGHRS, YFSETQ. The CDR3 contains 14 residues. This chain's CDR3 is CASTTQNRESEAFF. In DNA form, the CDR3 reads TGCGCCAGCACAACCCAGAACAGGGAGTCTGAAGCTTTCTTT.

The rearrangement links TRBV9 to TRBJ2-3; the D is unclear. CDR3 length equals 14 residues. The germline V gene encodes CDR1 SGDLS and CDR2 YYNGEE. The ends were cut back, 0 bases at V and 2 bases at J, with 7 bases in the middle. The CDR3 loop reads CASSVDGFTDTQYF. The CDR3 DNA reads TGTGCCAGCAGCGTAGATGGGTTCACAGATACGCAGTATTTT.

The chain is built from TRBV5-1 and TRBJ2-6, with D tentatively TRBD1 (5 bases). The CDR3 sequence is 15 residues long. Germline V lookup: CDR1 SGHRS, CDR2 YFSETQ. V gave up 4 bases and J gave up 1 base, with 9 bases separating them. The CDR3 sequence: CASSPDTSGANVLTF. CDR3 coding DNA: TGCGCCAGCAGCCCGGACACATCTGGGGCCAACGTCCTGACTTTC.

The rearrangement links TRBV19 to TRBJ2-5; 11 bases fit TRBD1. The CDR3 is made up of 15 amino acids. Germline V CDR1 and CDR2: LNHDA, SQIVND (reference sequence). Trimming took 6 bases from V and 9 from J; bases not matched to a gene: 12. CDR3: CASRPRTGGLEAQYF. In nucleotides, the CDR3 is TGTGCCAGTAGACCAAGGACAGGGGGCCTTGAGGCCCAGTACTTC.

The rearrangement uses TRBV28 and TRBJ2-3; unclear D gene. The CDR3 is made up of 12 amino acids. Germline CDR1 and CDR2: MDHEN and SYDVKM. The germline V and J ends were trimmed by 3 bases and 5 bases, with 6 bases remaining between them. The CDR3 reads CASSFSRDTQYF. The CDR3 nucleotides are TGTGCCAGCAGTTTTTCGCGAGATACGCAGTATTTT.

The rearrangement joins TRBV2 to TRBJ1-1; D is perhaps TRBD1 (5 bases). The CDR3 runs 18 residues. V was clipped by 9 bases and J by 0 bases, with 26 bases between them. Per the germline V gene, CDR1 is SNHLY and CDR2 is FYNNEI. The CDR3 DNA reads as TGTGCCAGTCGTGGAAACGGGGACGCCCCCTTCATGAACACTGAAGCTTTCTTT. It translates to CASRGNGDAPFMNTEAFF.

This rearrangement joins TRBV13 to TRBJ2-5; D is perhaps TRBD1 or TRBD2 (6 bases each). From germline, CDR1 is PRHDT and CDR2 FYEKMQ (reference sequence). The ends were cut back, 1 base at V and 1 base at J, with 7 bases in the middle. The CDR3 runs 14 residues. The CDR3 spells CASSLAGAQETQYF. Here the CDR3 DNA reads TGTGCCAGCAGCTTAGCGGGGGCCCAAGAGACCCAGTACTTC.

The genes are TRBV18 and TRBJ2-7; D remains ambiguous. The CDR3 runs to 14 residues. The germline V and J ends were trimmed by 1 base and 0 bases, with 7 bases remaining between them. Germline assignment: CDR1 KGHSH and CDR2 LQKENI. CDR3 DNA: TGTGCCAGCTCACCACTCTGGAGCTCCTACGAGCAGTACTTC. Its translation is CASSPLWSSYEQYF.